The 29 T cell receptor beta chains given below trace back to one sample, sequenced in a study of cytomegalovirus exposure and HLA in healthy donors. PCR primers comprised 60 Vbeta and 13 Jbeta primers. TCRdb's copy holds only in-frame clones and misses some; the assay was immunoSEQ multiplex PCR. The sample lists 90,000 to 110,000 clones, roughly 73% occurring once. Specimen: PBMCs. These receptors all stem from a woman in her forties in good health and CMV-seropositive.

The genes are TRBV6-5 and TRBJ2-1, with 12 bases identical to TRBD2. This CDR3 region has 15 residues. V lost 6 bases, J lost 6 bases, and 6 bases stayed unmatched. The germline V gene has CDR1 MNHEY and CDR2 SVGAGI. The CDR3 nucleotides are TGTGCCAGCAGGCTTCTAGCGGGGGGGTCCAATGAGCAGTTCTTC. Translated: CASRLLAGGSNEQFF.

This clone turned up a few times. The chain uses TRBV5-1 and TRBJ1-5; 12 bases are a match to TRBD1. The CDR3 runs 19 residues. The trim removed 4 bases at V and 5 bases at J, leaving 16 bases unmatched. Per the germline V gene, CDR1 is SGHRS and CDR2 is YFSETQ. The CDR3 DNA reads TGCGCCAGCAGCCTACAACCCCGGGACAGGGGGCGGCTAGATCAGCCCCAGCATTTT. Its protein product is CASSLQPRDRGRLDQPQHF.

The J gene is TRBJ1-5, the V gene TRBV5-5; D is unresolved. Germline CDR1 and CDR2: SGHKS and YYEKEE (reference sequence). V dropped 2 bases and J dropped 2 bases, with 8 bases sitting between them. CDR3 length: 14 residues. The CDR3 nucleotides read TGTGCCAGCAGCTTTAGCGTAGGCAATCAGCCCCAGCATTTT. Translated, it gives CASSFSVGNQPQHF.

The count of this clone is one. J is TRBJ1-2 and V is TRBV28; no reliable D call. This CDR3 is built from 12 residues. The germline V and J ends were trimmed by 1 base and 5 bases, with 5 bases remaining between them. Germline CDR1 is MDHEN and CDR2 is SYDVKM. The CDR3 loop is CASSLFQYGYTF. As DNA, the CDR3 is TGTGCCAGCAGTTTATTTCAGTATGGCTACACCTTC.

The chain joins TRBV27 to TRBJ2-1, with TRBD2 matching over 10 bases. Germline V gives CDR1 MNHEY, CDR2 SMNVEV (reference sequence). Trimming cost V 6 bases and J 0 bases; bases outside gene matches: 8. This CDR3 contains 17 residues. The CDR3 region has the DNA TGTGCCAGCAGACCTCTAGCGGGAGTTAGCTCCTACAATGAGCAGTTCTTC. It translates to CASRPLAGVSSYNEQFF.

The chain uses TRBV28 and TRBJ2-5; TRBD2 matches at 8 bases. V lost 8 bases and J lost 4; bases outside the gene matches: 6. CDR1 is MDHEN, CDR2 SYDVKM, per germline. The CDR3 runs to 13 residues. For the CDR3, the DNA is TGTGCCAGCGGCGGGGGGTCCAGAGAGACCCAGTACTTC. Its translation is CASGGGSRETQYF.

The chain has TRBV28 and TRBJ1-5; 7 nucleotides agree with TRBD1. The CDR3 covers 15 residues. CDR1 MDHEN and CDR2 SYDVKM come from the germline V gene. With V trimmed by 5 bases and J by 4 bases, 8 bases remained unmatched. In DNA form, the CDR3 reads TGTGCCAGCAGTCTTGGGACAGTGGAGAATCAGCCCCAGCATTTT. Residues: CASSLGTVENQPQHF.

This rearrangement joins TRBV2 to TRBJ1-2, with D tentatively TRBD1 (5 bases). V lost 4 bases and J lost 2, with 11 bases in between. This CDR3 contains 14 residues. Per the germline V gene, CDR1 is SNHLY and CDR2 is FYNNEI. CDR3 residues: CASSVAGLNYGYTF. The CDR3 DNA reads TGTGCCAGCAGTGTGGCAGGGCTGAACTATGGCTACACCTTC.

This clone has a handful of counts. The rearrangement joins TRBV5-1 to TRBJ2-7, with 7 nucleotides matching TRBD1. CDR1 and CDR2 (germline): SGHRS, YFSETQ. The length of the CDR3 is 16 residues. Germline trimming cut 4 bases from V and 2 bases from J; bases unmatched to any gene: 12. As DNA, the CDR3 is TGCGCCAGCAGCCGCCAAGGGACAGCTTCTGCCTACGAGCAGTACTTC. Protein product: CASSRQGTASAYEQYF.

V usage is TRBV19 and J usage is TRBJ2-7, with D possibly matching TRBD1 (6 bases). Germline V gene sequence: CDR1 LNHDA, CDR2 SQIVND (reference sequence). The CDR3 sequence is 15 residues long. The V gene lost 4 bases and the J gene lost 9 bases, with 22 bases spanning the gap. Written as DNA, the CDR3 is TGTGCCAGTAGTACAGGAGGACAGATTTCTACGAGGCAGTACTTC. Its protein product is CASSTGGQISTRQYF.

The chain is built from TRBV29-1 and TRBJ1-5; 8 nucleotides align to TRBD1. From germline, CDR1 is SQVTM and CDR2 ANQGSEA. This CDR3 has 14 amino acids. V was clipped by 6 bases and J by 4 bases; unmatched bases: 8. The CDR3 reads CSVAGQGQNQPQHF. The CDR3 region has the DNA TGCAGCGTCGCCGGACAGGGCCAAAATCAGCCCCAGCATTTT.

The chain is built from TRBV4-2 and TRBJ2-3; TRBD2 matches 8 bases. The germline CDR1 and CDR2 sequences are LGHNA and YNFKEQ. This CDR3 has 16 residues. After removal of 4 bases from V and 1 base from J, the junction contained 7 bases not matched to a gene. The chain's CDR3 is CASSRKTSGGTDTQYF. The CDR3 DNA reads as TGTGCCAGCAGCCGCAAAACTAGCGGCGGCACAGATACGCAGTATTTT.

The chain employs TRBV5-1 and TRBJ1-2; 7 bases line up with TRBD1. Germline V gene data show CDR1 as SGHRS and CDR2 as YFSETQ. V shed 0 bases, J shed 5 bases, and the junction held 4 bases outside the gene matches. This CDR3 is built from 14 residues. The CDR3 bases are TGCGCCAGCAGCTTGGACGGACAGGTTTATGGCTACACCTTC. This encodes CASSLDGQVYGYTF.

V and J are TRBV5-5 and TRBJ2-7, with 11 bases fitting TRBD2. After removal of 5 bases from V and 5 bases from J, the junction contained 21 bases not matched to a gene. This CDR3 contains 19 residues. Germline CDR1 SGHKS, CDR2 YYEKEE (reference sequence). Here the CDR3 reads CASRRRVTSGGHPSDEQYF. The CDR3 DNA is TGTGCCAGCAGACGAAGGGTTACTAGCGGGGGACATCCCAGTGACGAGCAGTACTTC.

This chain links TRBV7-2 with TRBJ2-3, with TRBD2 identical over 7 bases. In germline, CDR1 is SGHTA, CDR2 FQGNSA. V shed 4 bases, J shed 2 bases, and the junction held 12 bases outside the gene matches. The CDR3 length is 17 residues. The CDR3 reads CASSSKGAGDFTDTQYF. In DNA form, the CDR3 reads TGTGCCAGCAGCTCAAAAGGGGCGGGGGATTTCACAGATACGCAGTATTTT.

This chain links TRBV27 with TRBJ1-6; 7 bases map to TRBD1. V lost 6 bases, J lost 5 bases, and 7 bases stayed unmatched. The germline gives CDR1 MNHEY, CDR2 SMNVEV (reference sequence). This CDR3 contains 15 residues. Written as DNA, the CDR3 is TGTGCCAGCAGGAAGAGGGGACAGCATAATTCACCCCTCCACTTT. Translation: CASRKRGQHNSPLHF.

This clone was detected once. The chain carries TRBV6-5 and TRBJ1-2, with D tentatively TRBD1 (5 bases). The CDR3 is 15 residues long. Germline-derived CDR1 and CDR2 are MNHEY and SVGAGI. Trimming took off 5 bases at V and 0 bases at J, with 13 bases between the two ends. The CDR3 DNA is TGTGCCAGCAGTGTCCAGGGTATCGCTAACTATGGCTACACCTTC. Encoded protein: CASSVQGIANYGYTF.

In this sample, this clone turned up once. The rearrangement joins TRBV14 to TRBJ2-7, with TRBD2 as a possible D gene (6 bases). V was clipped by 5 bases and J by 10 bases, with 15 bases between them. Germline CDR1 is SGHDN and CDR2 is FVKESK. CDR3 length: 12 residues. CDR3 in amino acids: CASSSFWEEQYF. The CDR3 nucleotides are TGTGCCAGCAGCTCCTTCTGGGAGGAACAGTACTTC.

The CDR3: CASSQGGQGPLYEQYF. The CDR3 nucleotides are TGCGCCAGCAGCCAAGGGGGACAGGGGCCCCTCTACGAGCAGTACTTC. The J gene is TRBJ2-7, the V gene TRBV4-1; 10 bases match TRBD1. Germline CDR1 MGHRA, CDR2 YSYEKL. V lost 1 base to trimming and J lost 3 bases; unmatched junction nucleotides: 6. The CDR3 contains 16 residues.

This clone appeared a few times. The chain uses TRBV11-3 and TRBJ2-1; D possibly corresponds to TRBD2 (5 bases). CDR1 and CDR2 (germline): SGHNT, YENEEA. This CDR3 contains 16 residues. V was pared by 1 base and J by 7 bases, with 17 bases between. Here the CDR3 DNA reads TGTGCCAGCAGCTTAGGGACTTCCTCCCCGGGGAATGAGCAGTTCTTC. Its protein is CASSLGTSSPGNEQFF. Full variable domain (rest looked up from reference TRBV11-3 and TRBJ2-1): EAGVVQSPRYKIIEKKQPVAFWCNPISGHNTLYWYLQNLGQGPELLIRYENEEAVDDSQLPKDRFSAERLKGVDSTLKIQPAELGDSAVYLCASSLGTSSPGNEQFFGPGTRLTVL.

The chain employs TRBV18 and TRBJ1-2; weak D call: TRBD1 (5 bases). With 5 bases removed from V and 8 bases from J, the gap between germline ends came to 12 bases. CDR3 length: 12 residues. The V gene's germline CDR1 is KGHSH and CDR2 LQKENI. The CDR3 DNA follows: TGTGCCAGCTCATCGGGGGAGAGCGGCTACACCTTC. As protein: CASSSGESGYTF.

V usage is TRBV4-1 and J usage is TRBJ2-7, with a weak D call TRBD1 (5 bases). The CDR3 sequence is 16 residues long. The V gene lost 0 bases and the J gene lost 0 bases, with 12 bases spanning the gap. Germline assignment: CDR1 MGHRA and CDR2 YSYEKL. CDR3 amino acids: CASSQDDRSSSYEQYF. DNA for the CDR3: TGCGCCAGCAGCCAAGATGACAGATCGAGCTCCTACGAGCAGTACTTC.

The genes are TRBV27 and TRBJ2-6, with D tentatively TRBD1 (5 bases). The CDR3 loop spans 16 amino acids. Trimming took 0 bases from V and 0 from J, leaving 6 bases between them. Germline V gene sequence: CDR1 MNHEY, CDR2 SMNVEV (reference sequence). CDR3 sequence: CASSLSQGSGANVLTF. The CDR3, as DNA: TGTGCCAGCAGTTTATCTCAGGGCTCTGGGGCCAACGTCCTGACTTTC.

The chain couples TRBV9 to TRBJ2-3; 9 bases fit TRBD2. The V gene's germline CDR1 is SGDLS and CDR2 YYNGEE. CDR3 length equals 16 residues. After removal of 1 base from V and 2 bases from J, the junction contained 5 bases not matched to a gene. The CDR3 sequence is CASSVISGGPTDTQYF. The DNA for the CDR3 is TGTGCCAGCAGCGTAATCAGCGGGGGGCCCACAGATACGCAGTATTTT.

This clone was recorded once. V gene TRBV5-1 combines with J gene TRBJ2-7; TRBD1 aligns across 10 bases. The germline CDR1 and CDR2 sequences are SGHRS and YFSETQ. This CDR3 is 15 amino acids long. The V and J ends lost 0 bases and 5 bases, in that order; junction bases with no gene match: 5. CDR3 sequence: CASSLVGDRGHEQYF. The CDR3 coding sequence is TGCGCCAGCAGCTTGGTGGGGGACAGGGGCCACGAGCAGTACTTC.

The chain has TRBV4-1 and TRBJ1-1; D remains unclear. Trimming removed 3 bases at V and 1 base at J, with 9 bases between. CDR1 and CDR2 from the germline V gene are MGHRA and YSYEKL. The CDR3 contains 14 residues. In DNA, the CDR3 is TGCGCCAGCAGCCATCGGGTGACGAACACTGAAGCTTTCTTT. It is translated as CASSHRVTNTEAFF.

The chain recombines TRBV7-7 with TRBJ2-5; 7 positions agree with TRBD1. The CDR3 consists of 13 residues. V trimming: 5 bases; J trimming: 3 bases; junction bases outside the gene matches: 3. CDR1 SSHAT and CDR2 FNYEAQ come from the germline V gene (reference sequence). CDR3 in DNA: TGTGCCAGCAGCCTCGACAGGGAAGAGACCCAGTACTTC. Protein sequence: CASSLDREETQYF.

The gene calls are TRBV28 and TRBJ2-1; TRBD1 agrees at 9 bases. Germline values: CDR1 MDHEN, CDR2 SYDVKM. The CDR3 is 15 amino acids. The ends lost 0 bases at V and 5 bases at J; junction bases unmatched: 2. The CDR3 bases are TGTGCCAGCAGTTTATGGGGGGACAGGGACAATGAGCAGTTCTTC. Protein sequence: CASSLWGDRDNEQFF.

This clone is medium-sized (0.01 to 0.1%) in the sample. Other nucleotide sequences from this sample produce the same CDR3. The chain combines TRBV27 with TRBJ2-6, with 7 bases identical to TRBD1. Germline assignment: CDR1 MNHEY and CDR2 SMNVEV (reference sequence). The CDR3 runs 15 residues. The trim removed 5 bases at V and 3 bases at J, leaving 4 bases unmatched. For the CDR3, the DNA is TGTGCCAGCAGTCCCTACAGGGGTGGGGCCAACGTCCTGACTTTC. Translating gives CASSPYRGGANVLTF.